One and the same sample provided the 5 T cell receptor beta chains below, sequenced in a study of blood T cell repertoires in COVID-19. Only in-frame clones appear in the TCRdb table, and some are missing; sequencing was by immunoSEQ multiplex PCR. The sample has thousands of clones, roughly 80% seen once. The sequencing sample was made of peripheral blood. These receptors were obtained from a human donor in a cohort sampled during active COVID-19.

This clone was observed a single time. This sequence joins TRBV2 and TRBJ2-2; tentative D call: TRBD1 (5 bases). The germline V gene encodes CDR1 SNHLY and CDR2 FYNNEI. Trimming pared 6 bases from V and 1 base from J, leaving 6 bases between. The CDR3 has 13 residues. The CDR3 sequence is CASRQVNTGELFF. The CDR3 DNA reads TGTGCCAGCAGACAGGTGAACACCGGGGAGCTGTTTTTT.

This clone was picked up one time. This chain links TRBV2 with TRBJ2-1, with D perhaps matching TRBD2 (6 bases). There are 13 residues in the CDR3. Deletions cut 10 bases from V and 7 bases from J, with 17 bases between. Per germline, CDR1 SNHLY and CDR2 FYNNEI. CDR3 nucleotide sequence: TGTGCCAAAGGGCCGGGACTCCTAAATGAGCAGTTCTTC. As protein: CAKGPGLLNEQFF.

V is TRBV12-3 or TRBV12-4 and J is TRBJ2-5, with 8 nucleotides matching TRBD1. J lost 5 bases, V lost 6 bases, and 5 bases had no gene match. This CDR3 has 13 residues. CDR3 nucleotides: TGTGCCAGCAGGACAGGGGCTTCGGAGACCCAGTACTTC. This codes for CASRTGASETQYF.

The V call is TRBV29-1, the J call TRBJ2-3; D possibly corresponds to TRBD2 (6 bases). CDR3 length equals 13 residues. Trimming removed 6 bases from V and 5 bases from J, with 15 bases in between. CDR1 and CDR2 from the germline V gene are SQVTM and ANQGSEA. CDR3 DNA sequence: TGCAGCGTCAGACCCGCGGGGCGAGATACGCAGTATTTT. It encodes CSVRPAGRDTQYF.

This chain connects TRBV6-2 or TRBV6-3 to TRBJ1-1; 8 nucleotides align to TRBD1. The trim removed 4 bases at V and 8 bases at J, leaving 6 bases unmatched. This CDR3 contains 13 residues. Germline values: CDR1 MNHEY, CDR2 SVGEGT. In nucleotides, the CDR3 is TGTGCCAGCAGTTCCGTTCAGGGGGCCGAAGCTTTCTTT. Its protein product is CASSSVQGAEAFF.